This T cell receptor (beta chain) was obtained from a study of identical twins. Findings of the study overall: High-abundance cord blood beta clonotypes had fewer insertions; memory repertoires showed none. Partly confounded zero-insertion analyses could result from invariant MAIT and iNKT cells. Conclusions relied on cross-sectional statistical analysis, not following the same donors.

CDR1 and CDR2 (germline): SGHAT, FQDESV (reference sequence). Trimming shortened V by 4 bases and J by 0 bases, and 16 bases separated the two germline ends. The CDR3 length is 18 residues. The table lists this clonotype with a few counts. Its target is not known. MiXCR was run by TCRdb on the 5' RACE reads, yielding one entry per CDR3 protein. The profile shows 500,000 to 700,000 distinct CDR3 sequences, under 8.5% of them singletons. These data were also reused for a study on yellow fever vaccine responses in identical twins. That report notes: A vaccine T cell response that seemed partly convergent and partly personalized was reported in twins.

Specimen: PBMCs. The sequence was obtained from a woman in her late teens or twenties in good health. This chain connects TRBV11-1 to TRBJ2-6; D unresolved. CDR3 in amino acids: CASSSQPPLSSGANVLTF. As DNA, the CDR3 is TGTGCCAGCAGCTCACAGCCTCCCCTAAGCTCTGGGGCCAACGTCCTGACTTTC. The whole variable domain, filled in from reference TRBV11-1 and TRBJ2-6, reads EAEVAQSPRYKITEKSQAVAFWCDPISGHATLYWYRQILGQGPELLVQFQDESVVDDSQLPKDRFSAERLKGVDSTLKIQPAELGDSAMYLCASSSQPPLSSGANVLTFGAGSRLTVL.